Listed below are T cell receptor beta chains from one sample, sequenced in a study of T cells in localized non-small cell lung cancer. TCRdb's copy holds only in-frame clones and misses some; the assay was immunoSEQ multiplex PCR. The sample holds 25,000 to 30,000 clones, 80% to 90% seen once. Sequencing was performed on peripheral blood, taken before any cancer treatment. These receptors all come from a woman between 18 and 50 years old with stage I lung adenocarcinoma. The CDR3 runs from the conserved cysteine through the conserved F or W. A D gene is named only where the DNA matches it firmly. The size entry is marked missing in some rows and otherwise reads once, few, many or a size class.

NA | NA | TRBJ1-3 | TRBV21-1 | CASSKARGGTSGNTIYF | TGTGCCAGCAGCAAAGCAAGGGGCGGGACTTCTGGAAACACCATATATTTT
NA | NA | TRBJ2-3 | TRBV5-1 | CASSLGLAGISTDTQYF | TGCGCCAGCAGCTTGGGCCTCGCGGGCATTAGCACAGATACGCAGTATTTT
NA | TRBD1 | TRBJ1-1 | TRBV13 | CASSLEGRGRVNTEAFF | TGTGCCAGCAGCTTAGAGGGCAGGGGGCGTGTGAACACTGAAGCTTTCTTT
NA | NA | TRBJ2-1 | TRBV30 | CAVGREYRSEQFF | TGTGCAGTGGGCAGGGAGTACCGTAGTGAGCAGTTCTTC
NA | NA | TRBJ1-1 | TRBV2 | CASRWGLLTEAFF | TGTGCCAGCAGGTGGGGGTTGCTTACTGAAGCTTTCTTT
once | NA | TRBJ2-1 | TRBV28 | CASSLWGAPYNEQFF | TGTGCCAGCAGTTTATGGGGGGCCCCTTACAATGAGCAGTTCTTC
NA | TRBD2 | TRBJ2-1 | TRBV5-5 | CASKKTTSGRGEQFF | TGTGCCAGCAAGAAGACTACTAGCGGGAGGGGGGAGCAGTTCTTC
NA | NA | TRBJ1-1 | TRBV19 | CASRQVMNTEAFF | TGTGCCAGTCGACAGGTCATGAACACTGAAGCTTTCTTT
NA | TRBD1 | TRBJ1-2 | TRBV11-3 | CASSHGTGYGYTF | TGTGCCAGCAGCCACGGGACAGGGTATGGCTACACCTTC
NA | NA | TRBJ1-3 | TRBV20-1 | CSAHRDTIYF | TGCAGTGCTCATCGGGACACCATATATTTT
NA | TRBD1 | TRBJ1-1 | TRBV5-4 | CASSLGGTGEAFF | TGTGCCAGCAGCTTAGGGGGCACAGGTGAAGCTTTCTTT
NA | TRBD1 | TRBJ1-5 | TRBV6-6 | CASTRQGDQPQHF | TGTGCCAGCACAAGACAGGGAGATCAGCCCCAGCATTTT
NA | NA | TRBJ2-3 | TRBV2 | CASSDGQRTQYF | TGTGCCAGCAGTGACGGGCAAAGGACGCAGTATTTT
NA | NA | TRBJ2-1 | TRBV19 | CASSADRDWFYNEQFF | TGTGCCAGTAGTGCGGACCGGGACTGGTTCTACAATGAGCAGTTCTTC
NA | TRBD2 | TRBJ2-3 | TRBV19 | CASSLPGLAGVGTDTQYF | TGTGCCAGTAGTCTCCCGGGACTAGCGGGAGTTGGTACAGATACGCAGTATTTT
once | NA | TRBJ2-1 | TRBV4-3 | CASSQVFLSGSYNEQFF | TGCGCCAGCAGCCAAGTCTTTCTATCGGGCTCCTACAATGAGCAGTTCTTC
NA | TRBD2 | TRBJ2-7 | TRBV30 | CAWSLLAGERFYEQYF | TGTGCCTGGAGTTTACTAGCGGGAGAAAGGTTCTACGAGCAGTACTTC
once | TRBD1 | TRBJ2-3 | TRBV27 | CASSLGQAGSDTQYF | TGTGCCAGCAGCCTAGGACAGGCCGGATCAGATACGCAGTATTTT
NA | NA | TRBJ1-1 | TRBV5-6 | CASSPIGAGTEAFF | TGTGCCAGCAGCCCCATCGGGGCGGGTACTGAAGCTTTCTTT
NA | NA | TRBJ1-4 | TRBV4-1 | CASSQESIQGHEKLFF | TGCGCCAGCAGCCAAGAGAGTATCCAGGGGCATGAAAAACTGTTTTTT
few | TRBD2 | TRBJ2-4 | TRBV7-8 | CASSSGPSGRVVGAKNIQYF | TGTGCCAGCAGCTCCGGACCTAGCGGGAGGGTTGTGGGAGCCAAAAACATTCAGTACTTC
NA | TRBD2 | TRBJ2-1 | TRBV7-9 | CASSLAILADYKFF | TGTGCCAGCAGCTTAGCTATTCTAGCGGATTACAAGTTCTTC
NA | NA | TRBJ1-1 | TRBV5-1 | CASSLRGAEAFF | TGCGCCAGCAGCCTACGGGGCGCTGAAGCTTTCTTT
NA | TRBD1 | TRBJ1-2 | TRBV7-2 | CASSHSGQGYGYTF | TGTGCCAGCAGCCACTCGGGACAGGGGTATGGCTACACCTTC
NA | NA | TRBJ1-5 | TRBV6-1 | CASSEGRVVLLGNQPQHF | TGTGCCAGCAGTGAAGGCAGGGTGGTGCTCTTGGGAAATCAGCCCCAGCATTTT
NA | NA | TRBJ2-7 | TRBV7-2 | CASSATGEGPYEQYF | TGTGCCAGCAGCGCCACAGGGGAGGGGCCCTACGAGCAGTACTTC
once | NA | TRBJ2-2 | TRBV7-7 | CASSRRSRDFTGELFF | TGTGCTAGCAGCCGAAGATCCCGGGATTTCACCGGGGAGCTGTTTTTT
NA | NA | TRBJ1-5 | TRBV10-1 | CASSEWVGQPQHF | TGCGCCAGCAGTGAATGGGTCGGTCAGCCCCAGCATTTT